The 14 T cell receptor beta chains listed next were all sequenced from one sample in a study of T cell responses to AZD1222 COVID-19 vaccine. Sequenced by immunoSEQ multiplex PCR; TCRdb stores in-frame clones only, minus some. There are over 100,000 clones in the sample; about 88% occur only once, and over 15% lies in the top ten. The starting material was peripheral blood, obtained on day 0 of AZD1222 vaccination. Every receptor here comes from an adult in good health.

This sequence joins TRBV6-6 and TRBJ1-3; TRBD1 matches at 8 bases. The CDR3 has 19 residues. Germline V CDR1 and CDR2: MNHNY, SVGAGI (reference sequence). The ends lost 6 bases at V and 0 bases at J; junction bases unmatched: 16. The DNA for the CDR3 is TGTGCCAGCAGCCGACCGGGTTGGGACAGGAAGAACTCTGGAAACACCATATATTTT. Amino acid sequence: CASSRPGWDRKNSGNTIYF.

This CDR3 reads CASSQDSEGQFF. The DNA for the CDR3 is TGTGCCAGCAGCCAAGATTCAGAGGGGCAGTTCTTC. The J gene is TRBJ2-1, the V gene TRBV4-2; tentative D call: TRBD2 (5 bases). With 0 bases removed from V and 12 bases from J, the gap between germline ends came to 9 bases. CDR3 length: 12 residues. Germline CDR1 is LGHNA and CDR2 is YNFKEQ.

The chain carries TRBV7-9 and TRBJ1-3; the match to TRBD1 covers 7 bases. The CDR3 covers 15 residues. Germline V gene data show CDR1 as SEHNR and CDR2 as FQNEAQ (reference sequence). Unmatched junction bases numbered 4, after V lost 5 bases and J lost 0 bases. The CDR3 DNA follows: TGTGCCAGCAGCGTCGGGACAGACTCTGGAAACACCATATATTTT. This sequence encodes CASSVGTDSGNTIYF.

The count of this clone is one. The chain uses TRBV5-4 and TRBJ2-1; 13 bases map to TRBD2. Germline lookup yields CDR1 SGHNT and CDR2 YYREEE (reference sequence). Losses at the gene ends were 3 bases for V and 12 bases for J; bases not matched to a gene: 15. The CDR3 loop spans 17 amino acids. In DNA form, the CDR3 reads TGTGCCAGCAGCTCTGGAGGTGGGACTAGCGGGAAAATAGGGCAGTTCTTC. Its translation: CASSSGGGTSGKIGQFF.

J is TRBJ1-1 and V is TRBV2, with TRBD1 matching 8 bases. Germline CDR1 and CDR2: SNHLY and FYNNEI. The CDR3 covers 13 residues. The V and J ends lost 10 bases and 4 bases, in that order; junction bases with no gene match: 8. The CDR3, as DNA: TGTGCCAAAAGACAGGGGCGGGGCACTGAAGCTTTCTTT. This translates into CAKRQGRGTEAFF. Full variable domain (rest looked up from reference TRBV2 and TRBJ1-1): EPEVTQTPSHQVTQMGQEVILRCVPISNHLYFYWYRQILGQKVEFLVSFYNNEISEKSEIFDDQFSVERPDGSNFTLKIRSTKLEDSAMYFCAKRQGRGTEAFFGQGTRLTVV.

The chain uses TRBV18 and TRBJ1-3; maybe TRBD1 (5 bases). The germline CDR1 and CDR2 sequences are KGHSH and LQKENI. V was shortened by 6 bases and J by 4 bases, with 13 bases between the two germline ends. The CDR3 spans 14 residues. The CDR3 coding sequence is TGTGCCAGCTCTCGGGACCGGAAGGGAAACACCATATATTTT. It codes for CASSRDRKGNTIYF. The full variable domain, rest sourced from reference TRBV18 and TRBJ1-3, is NAGVMQNPRHLVRRRGQEARLRCSPMKGHSHVYWYRQLPEEGLKFMVYLQKENIIDESGMPKERFSAEFPKEGPSILRIQQVVRGDSAAYFCASSRDRKGNTIYFGEGSWLTVV.

The V call is TRBV5-6, the J call TRBJ2-7, with unresolved D. The V gene's germline CDR1 is SGHDT and CDR2 YYEEEE. V lost 4 bases, J lost 1 base, and 3 bases lay in between. The CDR3 sequence is 11 residues long. The CDR3 nucleotides read TGTGCCAGCAGCCGGTCCTACGAGCAGTACGTC. Protein product: CASSRSYEQYV.

V is TRBV2 and J is TRBJ1-2; D not resolved. CDR1 is SNHLY and CDR2 is FYNNEI in the germline V gene. The V end lost 11 bases, the J end lost 8 bases, and 18 bases lay between the germline ends. This CDR3 region has 12 residues. CDR3 residues: CALLAPSAGYTF. CDR3 in DNA: TGTGCCCTTTTGGCCCCGTCAGCGGGCTACACCTTC.

The chain has TRBV28 and TRBJ2-2; D unresolved. CDR1 MDHEN and CDR2 SYDVKM come from the germline V gene. CDR3 size: 12 residues. V lost 6 bases and J 7 bases, leaving 9 bases between the germline ends. CDR3 amino acids: CASSHGVGELFF. The CDR3 nucleotides read TGTGCCAGCAGCCATGGGGTCGGGGAGCTGTTTTTT.

The chain combines TRBV7-3 with TRBJ2-3, with a tentative D call TRBD2 (6 bases). Germline CDR1 is SGHTA and CDR2 is FQGTGA. This CDR3 region has 16 residues. V was clipped by 3 bases and J by 2 bases, with 15 bases between them. The CDR3: CASSLNGWGVTDTQYF. The CDR3, as DNA: TGTGCCAGCAGCTTGAACGGCTGGGGGGTCACAGATACGCAGTATTTT.

The chain links TRBV19 to TRBJ1-4, with 7 nucleotides matching TRBD1. CDR3 length: 15 residues. Germline V lookup: CDR1 LNHDA, CDR2 SQIVND (reference sequence). With 4 bases clipped from V and 4 bases from J, the junction kept 6 bases outside the gene matches. The CDR3 here is CASSTRTGRNEKLFF. In nucleotides, the CDR3 is TGTGCCAGTAGTACCCGGACAGGCCGTAATGAAAAACTGTTTTTT.

This clone has a single count. The chain employs TRBV3-1 (or the pseudogene TRBV3-2) and TRBJ1-2; 7 nucleotides line up with TRBD1. Germline-derived CDR1 and CDR2 are LGHDT and YNNKEL (reference sequence). Trimming took 3 bases from V and 7 from J; bases not matched to a gene: 11. The CDR3 spans 15 residues. The chain's CDR3 is CASSQVEGAFGGYTF. The CDR3 DNA is TGTGCCAGCAGCCAGGTTGAGGGGGCCTTCGGTGGCTACACCTTC.

This chain connects TRBV28 to TRBJ2-7, with TRBD1 identical over 7 bases. The CDR3 runs to 13 residues. The germline gives CDR1 MDHEN, CDR2 SYDVKM. V lost 3 bases, J lost 5 bases, and 4 bases stayed unmatched. Written as DNA, the CDR3 is TGTGCCAGCAGTTTGTCCAGGGGGAACGAGCAGTACTTC. Protein: CASSLSRGNEQYF.

This chain links TRBV27 with TRBJ1-4; 10 nucleotides match TRBD1. The CDR3 is 16 amino acids. V gave up 5 bases and J gave up 0 bases; unmatched junction bases: 3. Per germline, CDR1 MNHEY and CDR2 SMNVEV (reference sequence). DNA for the CDR3: TGTGCCAGCAGTCGGACAGGGGGGACAACTAATGAAAAACTGTTTTTT. Residues: CASSRTGGTTNEKLFF.